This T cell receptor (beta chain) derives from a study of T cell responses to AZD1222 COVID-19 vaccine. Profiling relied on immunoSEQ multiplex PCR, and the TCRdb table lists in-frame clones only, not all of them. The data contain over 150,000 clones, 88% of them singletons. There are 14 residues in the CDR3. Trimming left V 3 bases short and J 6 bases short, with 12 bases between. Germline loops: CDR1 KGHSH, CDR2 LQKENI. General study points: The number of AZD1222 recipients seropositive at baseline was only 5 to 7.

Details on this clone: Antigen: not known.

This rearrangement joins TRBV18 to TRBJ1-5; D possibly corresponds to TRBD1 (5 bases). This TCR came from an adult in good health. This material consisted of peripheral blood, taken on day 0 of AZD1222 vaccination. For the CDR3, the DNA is TGTGCCAGCTCACCGGGGAGGGGTGGTCAGCCCCAGCATTTT. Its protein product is CASSPGRGGQPQHF.